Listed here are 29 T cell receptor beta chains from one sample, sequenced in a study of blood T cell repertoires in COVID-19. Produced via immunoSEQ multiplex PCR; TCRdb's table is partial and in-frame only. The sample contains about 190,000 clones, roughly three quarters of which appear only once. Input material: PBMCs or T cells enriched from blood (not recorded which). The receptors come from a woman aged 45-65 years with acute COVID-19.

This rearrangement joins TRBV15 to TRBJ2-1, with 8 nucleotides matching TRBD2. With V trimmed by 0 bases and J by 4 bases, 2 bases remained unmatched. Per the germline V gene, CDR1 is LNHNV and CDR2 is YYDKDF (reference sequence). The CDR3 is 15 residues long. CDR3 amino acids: CATSRDGGGYNEQFF. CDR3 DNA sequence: TGTGCCACCAGCAGAGATGGCGGGGGGTACAATGAGCAGTTCTTC.

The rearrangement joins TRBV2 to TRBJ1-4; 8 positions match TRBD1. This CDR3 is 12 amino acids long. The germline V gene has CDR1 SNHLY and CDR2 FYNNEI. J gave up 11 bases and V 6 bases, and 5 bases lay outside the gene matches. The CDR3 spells CASSLQGVKLFF. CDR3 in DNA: TGTGCCAGCAGCCTACAGGGGGTTAAACTGTTTTTT.

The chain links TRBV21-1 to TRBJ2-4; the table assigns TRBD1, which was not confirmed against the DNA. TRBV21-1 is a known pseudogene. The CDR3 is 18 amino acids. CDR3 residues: CASSKGEQGFLGKNIQYF. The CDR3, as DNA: TGTGCCAGCAGCAAAGGCGAACAGGGGTTCCTAGGCAAAAACATTCAGTACTTC.

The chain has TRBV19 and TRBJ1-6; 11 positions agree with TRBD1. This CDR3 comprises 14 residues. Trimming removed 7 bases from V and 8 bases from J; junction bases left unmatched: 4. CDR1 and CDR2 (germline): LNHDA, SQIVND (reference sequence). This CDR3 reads CASIGDRGDSPLHF. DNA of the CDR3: TGTGCCAGTATTGGGGACAGGGGGGATTCACCCCTCCACTTT.

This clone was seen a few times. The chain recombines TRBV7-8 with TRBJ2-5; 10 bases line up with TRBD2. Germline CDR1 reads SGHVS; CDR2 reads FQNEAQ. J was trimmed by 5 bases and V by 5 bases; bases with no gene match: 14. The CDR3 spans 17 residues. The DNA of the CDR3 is TGTGCCAGCAGCCCCCCTGGCGAGCGGGGGGGCCGGGAGACCCAGTACTTC. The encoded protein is CASSPPGERGGRETQYF.

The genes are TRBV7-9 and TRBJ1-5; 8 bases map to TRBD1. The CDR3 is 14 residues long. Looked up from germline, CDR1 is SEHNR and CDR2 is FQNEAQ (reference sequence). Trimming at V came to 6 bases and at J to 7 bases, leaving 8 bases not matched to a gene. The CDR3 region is CASSSQGDGQPQHF. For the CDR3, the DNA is TGTGCCAGCAGTTCACAGGGGGACGGGCAGCCCCAGCATTTT.

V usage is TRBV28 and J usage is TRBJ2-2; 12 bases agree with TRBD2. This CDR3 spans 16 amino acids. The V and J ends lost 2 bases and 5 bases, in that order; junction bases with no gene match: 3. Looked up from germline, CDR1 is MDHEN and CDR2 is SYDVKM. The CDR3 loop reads CASSLATSGGTGELFF. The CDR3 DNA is TGTGCCAGCAGTTTAGCTACTAGCGGGGGGACCGGGGAGCTGTTTTTT.

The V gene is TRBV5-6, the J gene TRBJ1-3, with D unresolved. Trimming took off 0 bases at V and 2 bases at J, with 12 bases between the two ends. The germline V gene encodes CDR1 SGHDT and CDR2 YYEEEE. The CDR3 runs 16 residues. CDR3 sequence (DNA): TGTGCCAGCAGCTTGGTTGCGGGTCCGACTGGAAACACCATATATTTT. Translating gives CASSLVAGPTGNTIYF.

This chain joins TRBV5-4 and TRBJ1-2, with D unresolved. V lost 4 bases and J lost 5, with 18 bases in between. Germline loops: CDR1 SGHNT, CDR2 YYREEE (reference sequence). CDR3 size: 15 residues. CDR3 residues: CASSDREGDEYGYTF. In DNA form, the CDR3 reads TGTGCCAGCAGCGACCGGGAAGGAGATGAGTATGGCTACACCTTC. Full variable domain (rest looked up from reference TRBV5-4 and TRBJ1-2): ETGVTQSPTHLIKTRGQQVTLRCSSQSGHNTVSWYQQALGQGPQFIFQYYREEENGRGNFPPRFSGLQFPNYSSELNVNALELDDSALYLCASSDREGDEYGYTFGSGTRLTVV.

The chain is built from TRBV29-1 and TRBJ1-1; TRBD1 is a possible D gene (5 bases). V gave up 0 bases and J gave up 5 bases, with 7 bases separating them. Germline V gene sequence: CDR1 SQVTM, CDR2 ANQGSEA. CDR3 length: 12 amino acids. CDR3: CSVEDGGTEAFF. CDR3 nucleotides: TGCAGCGTTGAAGATGGGGGGACTGAAGCTTTCTTT.

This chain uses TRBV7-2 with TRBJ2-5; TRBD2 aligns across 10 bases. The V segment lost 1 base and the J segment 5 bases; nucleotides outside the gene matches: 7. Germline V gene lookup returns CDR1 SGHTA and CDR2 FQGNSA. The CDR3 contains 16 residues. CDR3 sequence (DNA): TGTGCCAGCAGCTTAGTTACTAGCGGGGCGGGGGAGACCCAGTACTTC. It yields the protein CASSLVTSGAGETQYF.

The CDR3 loop reads CASSPPPGQHTEAFF. The CDR3 DNA sequence: TGTGCCAGCAGCCCGCCCCCCGGACAGCACACTGAAGCTTTCTTT. The chain joins TRBV3-1 (or the pseudogene TRBV3-2) to TRBJ1-1; D is possibly TRBD1 (6 bases). The length of the CDR3 is 15 residues. Germline V CDR1 and CDR2: LGHDT, YNNKEL (reference sequence). V dropped 4 bases and J dropped 3 bases, with 15 bases sitting between them.

The CDR3 coding sequence is TGTGCCAGCAGATCCGTCGGGGAGCTGTTTTTT. Protein sequence: CASRSVGELFF. The chain joins TRBV2 to TRBJ2-2; D gene uncertain. The V gene's germline CDR1 is SNHLY and CDR2 FYNNEI. Trimming stripped 6 bases from V and 7 bases from J, with 6 bases between. CDR3 length: 11 residues.

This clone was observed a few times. The CDR3 loop reads CATDVGLAGNTGELFF. The CDR3 DNA sequence: TGTGCCACCGATGTTGGACTAGCGGGGAACACCGGGGAGCTGTTTTTT. This chain uses TRBV28 with TRBJ2-2; 11 bases line up with TRBD2. V was pared by 10 bases and J by 1 base, with 8 bases of the junction left unmatched. CDR3 length equals 16 residues. Germline-derived CDR1 and CDR2 are MDHEN and SYDVKM.

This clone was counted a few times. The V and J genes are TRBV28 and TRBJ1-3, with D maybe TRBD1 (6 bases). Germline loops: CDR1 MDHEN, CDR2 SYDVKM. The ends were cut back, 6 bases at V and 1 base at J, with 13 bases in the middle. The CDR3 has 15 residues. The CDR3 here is CASSHRVTSGNTIYF. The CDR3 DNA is TGTGCCAGCAGCCACAGGGTAACATCTGGAAACACCATATATTTT.

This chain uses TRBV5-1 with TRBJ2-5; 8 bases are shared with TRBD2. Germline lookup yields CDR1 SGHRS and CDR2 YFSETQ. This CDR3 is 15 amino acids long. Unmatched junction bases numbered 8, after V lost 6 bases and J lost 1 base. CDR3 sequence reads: CASTSSGATQETQYF. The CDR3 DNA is TGCGCCAGCACCAGTAGCGGGGCCACCCAAGAGACCCAGTACTTC. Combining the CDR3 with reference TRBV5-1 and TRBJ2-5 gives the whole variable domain KAGVTQTPRYLIKTRGQQVTLSCSPISGHRSVSWYQQTPGQGLQFLFEYFSETQRNKGNFPGRFSGRQFSNSRSEMNVSTLELGDSALYLCASTSSGATQETQYFGPGTRLLVL.

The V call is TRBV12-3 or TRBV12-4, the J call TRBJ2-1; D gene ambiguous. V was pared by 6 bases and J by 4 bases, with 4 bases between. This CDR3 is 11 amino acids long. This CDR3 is CASRLYNEQFF. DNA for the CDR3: TGTGCCAGCAGGCTATACAATGAGCAGTTCTTC.

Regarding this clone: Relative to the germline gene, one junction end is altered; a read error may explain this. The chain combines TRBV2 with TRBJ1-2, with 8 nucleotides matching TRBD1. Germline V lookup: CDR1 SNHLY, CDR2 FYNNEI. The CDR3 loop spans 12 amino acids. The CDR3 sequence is CASSSKDRACAF. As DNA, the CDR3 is TGTGCCAGCAGTTCAAAGGACAGGGCGTGTGCCTTC.

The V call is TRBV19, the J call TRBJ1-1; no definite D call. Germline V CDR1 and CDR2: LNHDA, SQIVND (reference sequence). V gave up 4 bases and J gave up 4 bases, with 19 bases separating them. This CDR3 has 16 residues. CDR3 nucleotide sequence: TGTGCCAGTAGTAAGACGGAGTCCCTCCGTGGCACTGAAGCTTTCTTT. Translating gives CASSKTESLRGTEAFF.

CDR3 sequence reads: CANAKTGYNEQFF. The CDR3 DNA reads as TGTGCCAACGCGAAGACGGGTTACAATGAGCAGTTCTTC. The V and J genes are TRBV21-1 and TRBJ2-1; TRBD2 is the table's D call and was not checked against the DNA. TRBV21-1 is shown as a pseudogene. The CDR3 is 13 residues long.

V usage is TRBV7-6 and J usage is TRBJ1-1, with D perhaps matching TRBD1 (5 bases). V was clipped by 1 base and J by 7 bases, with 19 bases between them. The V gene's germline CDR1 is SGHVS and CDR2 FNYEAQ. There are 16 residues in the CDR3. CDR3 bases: TGTGCCAGCAGCTTAGGATTGGGTTCAGGGACTGGTGAAGCTTTCTTT. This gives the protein CASSLGLGSGTGEAFF. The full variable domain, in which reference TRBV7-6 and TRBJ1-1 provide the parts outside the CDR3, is GAGVSQSPRYKVTKRGQDVALRCDPISGHVSLYWYRQALGQGPEFLTYFNYEAQQDKSGLPNDRFSAERPEGSISTLTIQRTEQRDSAMYRCASSLGLGSGTGEAFFGQGTRLTVV.

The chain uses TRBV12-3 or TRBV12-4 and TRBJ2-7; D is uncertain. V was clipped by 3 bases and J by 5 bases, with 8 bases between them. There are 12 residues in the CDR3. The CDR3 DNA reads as TGTGCCAGCAGTTTGACTCGGCACGAGCAGTACGTC. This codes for CASSLTRHEQYV.

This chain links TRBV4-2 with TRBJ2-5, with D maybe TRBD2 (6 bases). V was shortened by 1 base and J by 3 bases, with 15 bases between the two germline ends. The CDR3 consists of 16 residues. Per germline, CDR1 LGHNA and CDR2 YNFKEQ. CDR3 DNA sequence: TGTGCCAGCAGCCAAGCATCCGGGACTCCAAAAGAGACCCAGTACTTC. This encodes CASSQASGTPKETQYF.

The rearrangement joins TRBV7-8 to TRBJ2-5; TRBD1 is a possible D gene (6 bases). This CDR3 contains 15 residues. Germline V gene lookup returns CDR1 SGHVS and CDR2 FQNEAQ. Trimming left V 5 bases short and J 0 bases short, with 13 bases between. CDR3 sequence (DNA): TGTGCCAGCAGCCCAAACCGGGACAACCAAGAGACCCAGTACTTC. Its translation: CASSPNRDNQETQYF.

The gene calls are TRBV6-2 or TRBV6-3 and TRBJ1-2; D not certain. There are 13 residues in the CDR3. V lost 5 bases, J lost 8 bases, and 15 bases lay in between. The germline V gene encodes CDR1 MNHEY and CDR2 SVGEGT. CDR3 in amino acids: CASSPGEGRGYTF. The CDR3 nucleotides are TGTGCCAGCAGTCCCGGCGAGGGTCGCGGCTACACCTTC.

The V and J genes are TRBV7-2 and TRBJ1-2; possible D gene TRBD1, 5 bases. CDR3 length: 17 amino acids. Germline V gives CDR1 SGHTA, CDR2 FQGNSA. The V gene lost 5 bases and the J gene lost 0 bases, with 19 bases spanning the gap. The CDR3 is CASSQRRGRPANYGYTF. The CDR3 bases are TGTGCCAGCAGCCAACGGAGGGGACGGCCAGCTAACTATGGCTACACCTTC.

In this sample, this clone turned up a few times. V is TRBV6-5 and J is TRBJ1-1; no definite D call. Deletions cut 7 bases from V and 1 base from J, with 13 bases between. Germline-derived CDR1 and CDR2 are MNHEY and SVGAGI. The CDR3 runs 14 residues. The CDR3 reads CASNSGRGNTEAFF. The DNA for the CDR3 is TGTGCCAGCAACAGCGGACGGGGGAACACTGAAGCTTTCTTT.

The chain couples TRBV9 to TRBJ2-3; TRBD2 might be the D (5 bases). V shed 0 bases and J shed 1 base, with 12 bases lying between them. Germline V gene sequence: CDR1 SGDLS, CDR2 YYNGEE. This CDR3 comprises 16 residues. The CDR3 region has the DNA TGTGCCAGCAGCGTAGGGCTAGCAGTTCGCACAGATACGCAGTATTTT. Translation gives CASSVGLAVRTDTQYF.

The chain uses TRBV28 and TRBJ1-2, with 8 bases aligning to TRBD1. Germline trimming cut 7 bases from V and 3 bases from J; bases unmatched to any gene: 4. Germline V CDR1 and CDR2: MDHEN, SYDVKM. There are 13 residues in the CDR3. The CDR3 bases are TGTGCCAGCACCGCGGGACAGGACTATGGCTACACCTTC. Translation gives CASTAGQDYGYTF.